This T cell receptor beta chain was retrieved from a study of T cell repertoires in cytomegalovirus infection. Study-level information: Matching HLA type and CMV infection were both indicated by public TCR beta signatures.

TCRdb fed the reads into MiXCR, producing one record per CDR3 protein. There are hundreds of thousands of distinct CDR3 sequences in the sample; roughly a quarter occur only once, and 7.5% to 9% lies in the top ten. V lost 0 bases, J lost 1 base, and 9 bases stayed unmatched. The germline V gene encodes CDR1 SGHDT and CDR2 YYEEEE. The CDR3 extends over 17 amino acids. Whole-study results and caveats: Summed frequency of shared TCR beta families picked out CMV carriers who also had the relevant HLA. The response measured ex vivo was dominated by TCR beta clonotypes (HLA-C-restricted and CMV-specific).

This clonotype was seen just once. The antigen is unknown. The sequenced sample consisted of CD8+ T cells from PBMCs. The receptor's source is a human donor in good health (CMV status not recorded). Some clones in this sample may be carry-over from other donors' samples. The rearrangement links TRBV5-6 to TRBJ1-1, with TRBD1 matching over 7 bases. CDR3 region: CASSLAQTGSRNTEAFF. CDR3 bases: TGTGCCAGCAGCTTGGCCCAGACAGGGAGTAGGAACACTGAAGCTTTCTTT.